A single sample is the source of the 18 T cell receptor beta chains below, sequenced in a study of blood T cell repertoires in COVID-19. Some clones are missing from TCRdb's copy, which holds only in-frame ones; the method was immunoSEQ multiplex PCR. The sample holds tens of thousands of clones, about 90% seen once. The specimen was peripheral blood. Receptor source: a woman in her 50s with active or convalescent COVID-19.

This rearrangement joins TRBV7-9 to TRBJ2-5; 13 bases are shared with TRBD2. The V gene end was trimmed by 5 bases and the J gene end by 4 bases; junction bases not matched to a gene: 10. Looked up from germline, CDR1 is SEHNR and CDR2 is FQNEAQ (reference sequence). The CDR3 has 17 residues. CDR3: CASSPGLAGAFRETQYF. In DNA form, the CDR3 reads TGTGCCAGCAGCCCCGGACTAGCGGGGGCGTTTCGAGAGACCCAGTACTTC.

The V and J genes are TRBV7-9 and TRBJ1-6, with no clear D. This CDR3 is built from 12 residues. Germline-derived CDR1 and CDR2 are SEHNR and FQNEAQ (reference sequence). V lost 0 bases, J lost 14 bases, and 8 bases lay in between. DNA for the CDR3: TGTGCCAGCAGCTTAGCGTCTGAGGCCCTCCACTTT. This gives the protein CASSLASEALHF.

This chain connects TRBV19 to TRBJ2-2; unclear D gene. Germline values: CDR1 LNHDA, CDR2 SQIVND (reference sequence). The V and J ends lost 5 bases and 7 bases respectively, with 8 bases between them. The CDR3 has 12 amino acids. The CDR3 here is CASSFRYGELFF. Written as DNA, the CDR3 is TGTGCCAGTAGTTTCCGGTACGGGGAGCTGTTTTTT.

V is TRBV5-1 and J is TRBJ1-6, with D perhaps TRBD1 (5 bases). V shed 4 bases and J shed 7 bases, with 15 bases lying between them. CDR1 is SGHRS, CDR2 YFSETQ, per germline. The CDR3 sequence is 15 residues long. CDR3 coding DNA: TGCGCCAGCAGCAGAGCGACAGCCACCAATTCACCCCTCCACTTT. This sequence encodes CASSRATATNSPLHF. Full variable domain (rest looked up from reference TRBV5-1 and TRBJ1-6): KAGVTQTPRYLIKTRGQQVTLSCSPISGHRSVSWYQQTPGQGLQFLFEYFSETQRNKGNFPGRFSGRQFSNSRSEMNVSTLELGDSALYLCASSRATATNSPLHFGNGTRLTVT.

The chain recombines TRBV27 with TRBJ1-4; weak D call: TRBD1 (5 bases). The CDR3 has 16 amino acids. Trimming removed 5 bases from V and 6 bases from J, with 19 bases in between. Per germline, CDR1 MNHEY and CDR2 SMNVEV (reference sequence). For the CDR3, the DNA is TGTGCCAGCAGTCCCCTCTCGGGGGTTTCGGATGAAAAACTGTTTTTT. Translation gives CASSPLSGVSDEKLFF. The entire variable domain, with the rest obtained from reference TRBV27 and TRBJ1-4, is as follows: EAQVTQNPRYLITVTGKKLTVTCSQNMNHEYMSWYRQDPGLGLRQIYYSMNVEVTDKGDVPEGYKVSRKEKRNFPLILESPSPNQTSLYFCASSPLSGVSDEKLFFGSGTQLSVL.

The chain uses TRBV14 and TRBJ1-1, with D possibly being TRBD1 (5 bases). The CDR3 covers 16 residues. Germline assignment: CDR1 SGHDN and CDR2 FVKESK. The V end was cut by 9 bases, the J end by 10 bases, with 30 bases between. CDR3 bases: TGTGCCAGAGGGCGTATTCAGGGTCACTCCTCCCGAGGAGCTTTCTTT. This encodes CARGRIQGHSSRGAFF. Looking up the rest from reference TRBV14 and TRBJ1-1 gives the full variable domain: EAGVTQFPSHSVIEKGQTVTLRCDPISGHDNLYWYRRVMGKEIKFLLHFVKESKQDESGMPNNRFLAERTGGTYSTLKVQPAELEDSGVYFCARGRIQGHSSRGAFFGQGTRLTVV.

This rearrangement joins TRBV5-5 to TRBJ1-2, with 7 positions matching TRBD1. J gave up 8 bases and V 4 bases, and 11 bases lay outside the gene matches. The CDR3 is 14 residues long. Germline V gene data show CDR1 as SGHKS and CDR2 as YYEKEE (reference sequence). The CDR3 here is CASSGTGALWGYTF. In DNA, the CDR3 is TGTGCCAGCAGCGGCACAGGGGCTCTATGGGGCTACACCTTC.

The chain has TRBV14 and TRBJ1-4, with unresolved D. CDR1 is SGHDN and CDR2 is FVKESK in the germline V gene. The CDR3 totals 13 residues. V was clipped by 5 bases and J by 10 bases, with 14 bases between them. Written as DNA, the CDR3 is TGTGCCAGCAGCGAGGAGGGAACCGGAAAACTGTTTTTT. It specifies CASSEEGTGKLFF. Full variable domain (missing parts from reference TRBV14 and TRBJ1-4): EAGVTQFPSHSVIEKGQTVTLRCDPISGHDNLYWYRRVMGKEIKFLLHFVKESKQDESGMPNNRFLAERTGGTYSTLKVQPAELEDSGVYFCASSEEGTGKLFFGSGTQLSVL.

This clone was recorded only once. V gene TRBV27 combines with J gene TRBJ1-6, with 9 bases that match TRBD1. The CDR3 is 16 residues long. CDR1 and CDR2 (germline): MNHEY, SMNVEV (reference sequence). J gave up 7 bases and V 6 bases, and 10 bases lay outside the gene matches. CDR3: CASSPTDRGANSPLHF. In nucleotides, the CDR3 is TGTGCCAGCAGCCCCACGGACAGGGGCGCCAATTCACCCCTCCACTTT.

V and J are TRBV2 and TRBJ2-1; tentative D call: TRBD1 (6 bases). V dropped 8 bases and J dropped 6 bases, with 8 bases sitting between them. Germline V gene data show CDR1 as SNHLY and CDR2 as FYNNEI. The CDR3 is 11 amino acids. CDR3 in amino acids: CASRQVNEQFF. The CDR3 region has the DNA TGTGCCAGCCGACAGGTCAATGAGCAGTTCTTC.

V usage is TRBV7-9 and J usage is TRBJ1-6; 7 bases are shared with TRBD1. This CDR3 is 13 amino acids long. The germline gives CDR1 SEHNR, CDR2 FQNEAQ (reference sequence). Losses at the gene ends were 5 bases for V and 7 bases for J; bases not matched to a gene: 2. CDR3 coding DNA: TGTGCCAGCAGCACAGGGGAGAATTCACCCCTCCACTTT. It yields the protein CASSTGENSPLHF. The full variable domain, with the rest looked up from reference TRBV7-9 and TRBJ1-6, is DTGVSQNPRHKITKRGQNVTFRCDPISEHNRLYWYRQTLGQGPEFLTYFQNEAQLEKSRLLSDRFSAERPKGSFSTLEIQRTEQGDSAMYLCASSTGENSPLHFGNGTRLTVT.

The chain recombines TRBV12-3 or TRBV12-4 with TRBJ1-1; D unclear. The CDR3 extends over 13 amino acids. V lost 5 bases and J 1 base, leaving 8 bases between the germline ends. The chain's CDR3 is CASSPFWNTEAFF. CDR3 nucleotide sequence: TGTGCCAGCAGTCCCTTTTGGAACACTGAAGCTTTCTTT.

CDR3 region: CASSQARADHPLHF. The CDR3 DNA is TGCGCCAGCAGCCAAGCCAGGGCGGATCACCCCCTCCACTTT. The chain joins TRBV4-3 to TRBJ1-6; perhaps TRBD1 as D (5 bases). The germline gives CDR1 LGHNA, CDR2 YSLEER. V shed 1 base and J shed 13 bases, with 14 bases lying between them. The CDR3 has 14 residues.

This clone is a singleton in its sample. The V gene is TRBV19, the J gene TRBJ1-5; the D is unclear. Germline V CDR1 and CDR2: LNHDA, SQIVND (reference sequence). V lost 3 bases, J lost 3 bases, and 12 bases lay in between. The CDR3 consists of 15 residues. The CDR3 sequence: CASSIRPAINQPQHF. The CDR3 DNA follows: TGTGCCAGTAGTATCCGCCCAGCGATCAATCAGCCCCAGCATTTT.

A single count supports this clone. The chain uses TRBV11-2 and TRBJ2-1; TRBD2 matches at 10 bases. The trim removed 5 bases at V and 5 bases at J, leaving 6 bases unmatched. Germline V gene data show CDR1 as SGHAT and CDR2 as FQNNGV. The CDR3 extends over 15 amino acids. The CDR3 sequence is CASSPRLAGDNEQFF. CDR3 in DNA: TGTGCCAGCAGCCCCCGGCTAGCGGGGGACAATGAGCAGTTCTTC. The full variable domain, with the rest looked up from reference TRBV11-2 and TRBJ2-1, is EAGVAQSPRYKIIEKRQSVAFWCNPISGHATLYWYQQILGQGPKLLIQFQNNGVVDDSQLPKDRFSAERLKGVDSTLKIQPAKLEDSAVYLCASSPRLAGDNEQFFGPGTRLTVL.

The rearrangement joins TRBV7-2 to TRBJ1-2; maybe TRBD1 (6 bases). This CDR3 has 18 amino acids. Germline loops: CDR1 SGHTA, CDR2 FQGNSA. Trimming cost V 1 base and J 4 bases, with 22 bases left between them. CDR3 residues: CASSLVAQGSSDLYGYTF. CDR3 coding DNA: TGTGCCAGCAGCTTAGTCGCACAGGGATCCAGCGACCTCTATGGCTACACCTTC.

The CDR3 is CASSLLAGVDTQYF. The DNA for the CDR3 is TGCGCCAGCAGCTTACTAGCGGGGGTAGATACGCAGTATTTT. This rearrangement joins TRBV5-1 to TRBJ2-3; 11 bases match TRBD2. The CDR3 is 14 residues long. J lost 5 bases, V lost 2 bases, and 1 base had no gene match. Per the germline V gene, CDR1 is SGHRS and CDR2 is YFSETQ.

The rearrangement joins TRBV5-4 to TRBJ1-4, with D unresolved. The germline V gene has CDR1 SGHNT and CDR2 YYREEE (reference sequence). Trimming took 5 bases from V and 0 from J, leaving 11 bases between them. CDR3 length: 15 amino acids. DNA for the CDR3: TGTGCCAGCAGGCCCGGGAGCTCAACTAATGAAAAACTGTTTTTT. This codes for CASRPGSSTNEKLFF.